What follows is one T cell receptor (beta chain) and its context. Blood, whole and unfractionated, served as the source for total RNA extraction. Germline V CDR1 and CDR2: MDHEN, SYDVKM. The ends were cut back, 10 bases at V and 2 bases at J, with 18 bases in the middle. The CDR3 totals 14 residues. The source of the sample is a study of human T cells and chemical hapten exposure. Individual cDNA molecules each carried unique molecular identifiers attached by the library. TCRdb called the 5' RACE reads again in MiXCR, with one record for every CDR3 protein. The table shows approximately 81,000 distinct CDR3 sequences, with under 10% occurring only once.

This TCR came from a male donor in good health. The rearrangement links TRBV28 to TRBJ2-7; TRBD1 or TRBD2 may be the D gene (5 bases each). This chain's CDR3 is CANSRPGTTYEQYF. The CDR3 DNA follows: TGTGCCAACAGCCGACCCGGGACCACCTACGAGCAGTACTTC.